This TCR beta chain came from a study of human T cells and chemical hapten exposure. Study details: Application of 0.01% DPC to the upper back was done by patch test, with a reading at 6 days. Study conclusions and caveats: Every donor had alopecia, and their immune response may therefore differ from healthy people's.

Individual cDNA molecules had unique molecular identifiers attached to them by the library. Each CDR3 protein is one row after TCRdb ran MiXCR on the RACE reads. The data show about 260,000 distinct CDR3 sequences, approximately 8.6% seen once. The V segment lost 0 bases and the J segment 4 bases; nucleotides outside the gene matches: 9. This CDR3 contains 19 residues. CDR1 and CDR2 (germline): MNHEY, SVGAGI. Time point of the sample: pre-sensitization, week 0. Regarding treatment: therapeutic diphenylcyclopropenone sensitization with weekly scalp DPC. About this clonotype itself: Its antigen is unidentified.

The rearrangement uses TRBV6-5 and TRBJ2-3; 14 nucleotides agree with TRBD2. The TCR sequence derives from a woman aged 35 to 49 with alopecia areata. Some clones in this sample may be carry-over from other donors' samples. The source was whole blood, collected in connection with sensitization to the hapten diphenylcyclopropenone (DPC). The CDR3 nucleotides are TGTGCCAGCAGTTACTCCGGACTAGCGGGAGGCCCCCCGCCAGATACGCAGTATTTT. As protein: CASSYSGLAGGPPPDTQYF.